What follows is one TCR beta chain and its context. This clonotype was observed a handful of times. There is no known antigen for this receptor. No base-level quality is on record; no much larger clone is a single base apart. These data are taken from a study of CD8+CD57+ T cells in acquired aplastic anemia (dated by TCRdb to 2016 to 2019). The study in broad terms: Extracted DNA from sorted CD4+ and CD8+ cells averaged about 3.4 ug, ranging from roughly 0.17 to 27.4 ug. CD8+CD57+ expansion was defined as a frequency above the mean frequency observed in healthy subjects.

Relative to germline, V is 8 bases shorter and J is 5 bases shorter, with 11 bases between their ends. From the germline V gene, CDR1 is SNHLY and CDR2 is FYNNEI. The CDR3 covers 12 residues, taking in both the cysteine and the phenylalanine. Solely the CDR3 DNA is kept, with 36 bases framed from the first base. The full study reports these points: Patients and healthy controls showed no significant difference in CD8+ Simpson's diversity (P=0.060). Although roughly 29 CD8+ CDR3 sequences were shared by patients and controls, these sequences appeared highly expressed in patients and within the immunodominant clones of patients.

Expansion of CD8+CD57+ cells had been shown by flow cytometry in the patients chosen for sequencing. All patients had severe acquired aplastic anemia diagnosed by International Study of Aplastic Anemia and Agranulocytosis and Camitta criteria. At the time blood was sampled, none of the patients had received any therapy. In this study, sorted CD4+ and CD8+ T cells from the blood of healthy subjects and of severe aplastic anemia patients had their TCR repertoires deep-sequenced. Patients were enrolled under clinicaltrials.gov protocols 00001620, 01623167, 00001397, 00071045, 00081523 and 00961064 in the USA. Ficoll-Paque density gradient centrifugation was used to isolate peripheral blood mononuclear cells. Before DNA extraction, CD4+ and CD8+ T cells were sorted by FACS or by magnetic beads. Profiling of TCR beta VDJ combinations and CDR3 sequences used genomic DNA as the template. An Illumina HiSeq 2000 was used for TCR repertoire sequencing. The source study handled its data this way. TRBV/TRBJ rearrangement plots, CDR3 size and DJ length profiles, and Simpson's diversity index were used to evaluate the repertoires. The most abundant DNA sequence in the deep sequencing data was defined as the immunodominant clone. CDR3 amino acid sequences were checked for sharing across subjects and were also compared against the VDJdb database and published repertoires. TCRdb took the public reads, trimmed them with fastp at Q25, ran MiXCR for clone calling and kept in-frame beta chains. Identical CDR3 proteins give one entry, which carries the most common genes and DNA. The V and J calls shown here were made by TCRdb, not taken from the authors' results. This sample is represented by 130,000 or so distinct CDR3 sequences; roughly 55% of them were singletons. 25% to 35% of the sample lies in the top ten.

The clonotype was recovered from a human donor with aplastic anemia. This chain is built from TRBV2 and TRBJ2-3; no confident D gene assignment can be made. Sequencing input: sorted CD4+, CD8+, or CD8+CD57+ T cells (not recorded which) from PBMCs. The bases read TGTGCCAGCGGCCCCACGGGAGATACGCAGTATTTT. The encoded protein is CASGPTGDTQYF.